This T cell receptor (beta chain) was observed in a study of T-cell memory formation after mild COVID-19. Findings of the study overall: Among CD4+ contracting clones, most were CM and EM, and CD8+ ones EMRA.

CDR3 length: 15 amino acids. Trimming took off 3 bases at V and 5 bases at J, with 15 bases between the two ends. CDR1 and CDR2 from the germline V gene are KGHDR and SFDVKD. TCRdb called the 5' RACE reads again in MiXCR, with one record for every CDR3 protein. This sample carries tens of thousands of distinct CDR3 sequences, roughly 8% of them seen once, and the ten largest clones take approximately 1.3%. This clonotype turned up a few times. Its specificity is unknown. The rearrangement links TRBV24-1 to TRBJ2-5; D not resolved. The sample was PBMCs or a T cell subset sorted from them (not recorded which). The TCR originated in a man aged 18 to 29 who had mild COVID-19 (a few samples of this study predate the infection). Cell type and time point are not known. The CDR3 bases are TGTGCCACCAGTGATCCGGTTGGTCCATGGGAGACCCAGTACTTC. Encoded protein: CATSDPVGPWETQYF.